The present TCR beta chain was sequenced within a study of blood T cell repertoires in COVID-19 (dated by TCRdb to the early 2020s). About the study as a whole: Collaborator samples came from the United States, Italy and Spain and covered acute and convalescent phases of COVID-19. The prospective study material was composed of cDNA or gDNA derived from T cells, B-cell-depleted T cells, or PBMCs. Subjects who had been exposed to COVID-19, were actively infected with it, or had recovered from it provided the deeply sampled blood TCRbeta repertoires that made up the dataset. The repertoires were released in a freely available public database intended as a resource for research on the immune response to SARS-CoV-2. Samples were obtained from the ongoing ImmuneRACE study (first 160 participants) and from 950 to 1,500 subjects provided by 6 global collaborators. A de-identified subject ID, COVID-19 status, age in years and sex were almost always included in the sample metadata. Where available, HLA class I and class II types were taken from metadata supplied by the sample provider and were not determined by assay-based typing. Results and caveats for the whole study, not just this receptor: Clinical and demographic metadata were provided uncurated, with the amount varying by source and participant.

Enrolling through a virtual design, the prospective study's participants ranged in age from roughly 18 to 100 years and lived across around 25 United States geographic areas. Cohort assignment in the prospective study relied on participant-reported clinical history from a screening survey and a study questionnaire. Recovered participants in ImmuneRACE Cohort 3 were defined as having two consecutive negative NP/OP PCR tests, clearance from a healthcare professional, or resolution of symptoms. Each participant in the prospective study had whole blood, serum and a nasopharyngeal or oropharyngeal swab collected by mobile phlebotomists. Participants in the prospective study had the option to provide additional blood draws and questionnaires over an approximately two-month period. Before DNA extraction, prospective study blood samples were shipped either frozen or at room temperature. Looking up the germline V gene (reference sequence) yields CDR1 SEHNR and CDR2 FQNEAQ. After removal of 3 bases from V and 8 bases from J, the junction retains 4 bases not matched to a gene. The CDR3 runs 14 amino acids, cysteine and phenylalanine included. The read is trimmed to its CDR3 DNA, 42 bases read in frame from base 1.

The immunoSEQ Assay, a bias-controlled multiplex PCR, was used to amplify TCRbeta CDR3 regions from genomic DNA. Under the source paper's analysis protocol: Within the assay, amplification of reference gene primers was used to estimate how many nucleated cells each sample contained. To quantify the absolute abundance of each unique TCRbeta CDR3 rearrangement, sequence reads were collapsed and filtered. Productive Simpson clonality was computed per sample as the square root of Simpson's diversity index over productive rearrangements. The immuneACCESS repertoire file appears here via TCRdb, limited to in-frame rearrangements. These files lack a portion of the clones; in checked studies, under half of the deficit traces to unresolved V genes, and the cause of the others is not known. D and trimming come from the DNA, and the V and J calls and clone size come from that table. In all, the sample holds hundreds of thousands of clones, and around 90% of those were seen once. The ten largest clones represent about 1.6% of the sample.

Points on this clone: The antigen it binds to is not known. The record has no base qualities; no much larger clone is one base away.

The rearrangement joined TRBV7-9 to TRBJ2-1; 10 nucleotides in the junction match TRBD2. Sequencing used PBMCs or T cells enriched from blood (not recorded which). This clonotype was sampled from a woman aged 45-65 years who had recovered from COVID-19. The DNA sequence is given as TGTGCCAGCAGCTTTAGCGGGAGGAATCATGAGCAGTTCTTC. The translation is CASSFSGRNHEQFF.